The entry below describes one TCR beta chain. Its antigen is unidentified. A single record per CDR3 protein comes from TCRdb applying MiXCR to the reads. This table holds 600,000 to 700,000 distinct CDR3 sequences, roughly 33% found once. The CDR3 is 14 amino acids. The germline V and J ends were trimmed by 0 bases and 9 bases, with 12 bases remaining between them. In germline, CDR1 is DFQATT, CDR2 SNEGSKA (reference sequence). This record comes from a study of T cell repertoires in cytomegalovirus infection. Overall study context: TCR beta signatures that were public indicated CMV infection and matching HLA type.

The V gene is TRBV20-1, the J gene TRBJ1-6; D unresolved. The source material was cultured PBMCs, sampled from culture after CMV antigen stimulation. This sequence originates from a human donor in good health (CMV status not recorded). Some clones in this sample may be carry-over from other donors' samples. The CDR3 sequence is CSARDRIGSSPLHF. The CDR3 nucleotides read TGCAGTGCTAGAGACAGAATCGGTAGTTCACCCCTCCACTTT.